This T cell receptor (beta chain) was retrieved from a study of beta chain features in type 1 diabetes. Isolated RNA was reverse transcribed in full, so expressed TCRB transcripts were sequenced. The read count averaged around 4 million across naive, central memory and regulatory T cell samples. Profiling relied on immunoSEQ multiplex PCR, and the TCRdb table lists in-frame clones only, not all of them. The data contain some 150,000 clones, around a tenth of them seen just once; the ten biggest clones take up around 0.7%. This clone occurred a few times. Cell sorting via CD45RO/CCR7/CD25/CD127/CD95/CD27 was performed to obtain CD4+ naive, central memory, regulatory and stem cell-like memory cells. V was cut by 3 bases and J by 3 bases, with 9 bases left in between. The CDR3 runs 15 residues. Germline-derived CDR1 and CDR2 are MNHEY and SVGAGI.

This chain joins TRBV6-5 and TRBJ1-6; D uncertain. Sequencing was performed on central memory CD4+ T cells from blood. The receptor comes from a man aged 18 to 35 in good health. The CDR3 region is CASSYAPLYNSPLHF. The CDR3 DNA sequence: TGTGCCAGCAGTTATGCACCACTCTATAATTCACCCCTCCACTTT.